This passage covers 27 T cell receptor beta chains from one sample sequenced in a study of CD8 T cells in ankylosing spondylitis. Study-level findings and limits: Made up of several highly homologous variants, a TCR beta motif appeared characteristic of ankylosing spondylitis blood.

TCRdb ran MiXCR on the 5' RACE reads and lists one entry per CDR3 protein. The data contain over 450,000 distinct CDR3 sequences, about an eighth of them singletons. The antigens these receptors bind are not known. Sequences were obtained from blood, either unsorted or a sorted T cell fraction (not recorded which). These receptors came from a male donor with ankylosing spondylitis.

The V gene is TRBV6-5, the J gene TRBJ1-2; 11 bases match TRBD1. Germline CDR1 MNHEY, CDR2 SVGAGI. With 2 bases clipped from V and 5 bases from J, the junction kept 10 bases outside the gene matches. The CDR3 covers 17 residues. CDR3 bases: TGTGCCAGCAGTTACCGGACAGGGGGCGCCGAGGGGTATGGCTACACCTTC. Its translation: CASSYRTGGAEGYGYTF.

This clonotype was seen repeatedly, ten times or more. The chain employs TRBV15 and TRBJ2-3; 10 nucleotides agree with TRBD2. The CDR3 runs 16 residues. The germline V gene encodes CDR1 LNHNV and CDR2 YYDKDF (reference sequence). Trimming at V came to 0 bases and at J to 1 base, leaving 1 base not matched to a gene. DNA for the CDR3: TGTGCCACCAGCAGAGATCTAGCGGGAGGCACAGATACGCAGTATTTT. Protein: CATSRDLAGGTDTQYF. The full variable domain, rest sourced from reference TRBV15 and TRBJ2-3, is DAMVIQNPRYQVTQFGKPVTLSCSQTLNHNVMYWYQQKSSQAPKLLFHYYDKDFNNEADTPDNFQSRRPNTSFCFLDIRSPGLGDTAMYLCATSRDLAGGTDTQYFGPGTRLTVL.

V usage is TRBV9 and J usage is TRBJ2-5; 11 bases match TRBD2. V shed 3 bases and J 5 bases; nucleotides not matched to a gene: 9. The CDR3 extends over 16 amino acids. Looked up from germline, CDR1 is SGDLS and CDR2 is YYNGEE. In nucleotides, the CDR3 is TGTGCCAGCAGCGCAAATCTAGCGGGAGGTGGTGAGACCCAGTACTTC. It encodes CASSANLAGGGETQYF. The entire variable domain, with the rest obtained from reference TRBV9 and TRBJ2-5, is as follows: DSGVTQTPKHLITATGQRVTLRCSPRSGDLSVYWYQQSLDQGLQFLIQYYNGEERAKGNILERFSAQQFPDLHSELNLSSLELGDSALYFCASSANLAGGGETQYFGPGTRLLVL.

V usage is TRBV10-3 and J usage is TRBJ2-5; 12 positions match TRBD1. Germline CDR1 is ENHRY and CDR2 is SYGVKD. The CDR3 contains 14 residues. Trimming took 6 bases from V and 5 from J; bases not matched to a gene: 4. The CDR3 here is CAIRGQGAGETQYF. The CDR3 DNA follows: TGTGCCATCAGGGGACAGGGGGCAGGGGAGACCCAGTACTTC.

This clonotype appeared a few times. This chain links TRBV6-1 with TRBJ2-4; unclear D gene. Germline loops: CDR1 MNHNS, CDR2 SASEGT. V was shortened by 8 bases and J by 0 bases, with 5 bases between the two germline ends. The CDR3 totals 12 residues. The CDR3 spells CASDLAKNIQYF. In DNA form, the CDR3 reads TGTGCCAGCGATCTAGCCAAAAACATTCAGTACTTC.

This chain joins TRBV5-6 and TRBJ2-3, with D unresolved. V lost 0 bases, J lost 5 bases, and 10 bases lay in between. This CDR3 has 14 residues. Germline-derived CDR1 and CDR2 are SGHDT and YYEEEE. DNA for the CDR3: TGTGCCAGCAGCTTGGTCAGTACCCTAGATACGCAGTATTTT. This translates into CASSLVSTLDTQYF.

This chain connects TRBV10-3 to TRBJ2-5; TRBD2 aligns across 7 bases. Unmatched junction bases numbered 11, after V lost 6 bases and J lost 1 base. Germline loops: CDR1 ENHRY, CDR2 SYGVKD. CDR3 size: 16 residues. The CDR3 loop is CAIRAGRGSGQETQYF. CDR3 DNA: TGTGCCATCAGGGCCGGGCGCGGGAGTGGCCAAGAGACCCAGTACTTC.

The rearrangement joins TRBV27 to TRBJ2-7; 12 nucleotides align to TRBD2. The germline V gene encodes CDR1 MNHEY and CDR2 SMNVEV (reference sequence). This CDR3 is built from 15 residues. Losses at the gene ends were 5 bases for V and 5 bases for J; bases not matched to a gene: 7. The CDR3 spells CASSVGLAGWDEQYV. In DNA form, the CDR3 reads TGTGCCAGCAGTGTTGGACTAGCGGGGTGGGACGAGCAGTACGTC.

This clonotype was detected a few times. The genes are TRBV4-1 and TRBJ2-7; D not certain. V lost 0 bases and J 1 base, leaving 10 bases between the germline ends. This CDR3 has 15 residues. Germline loops: CDR1 MGHRA, CDR2 YSYEKL. DNA for the CDR3: TGCGCCAGCAGCCAAGATACGTCGCGGTCCTACGAGCAGTACTTC. It encodes CASSQDTSRSYEQYF.

This sequence joins TRBV2 and TRBJ1-5; no clear D gene. Trimming removed 6 bases from V and 0 bases from J, with 9 bases in between. Germline V gene sequence: CDR1 SNHLY, CDR2 FYNNEI. This CDR3 is 14 amino acids long. The CDR3 loop is CASSDLYSNQPQHF. The CDR3 DNA is TGTGCCAGCAGCGACCTATATAGCAATCAGCCCCAGCATTTT.

This chain uses TRBV12-3 or TRBV12-4 with TRBJ1-2, with 8 bases identical to TRBD1. Losses at the gene ends were 5 bases for V and 7 bases for J; bases not matched to a gene: 3. The CDR3 runs 12 residues. CDR3 bases: TGTGCCAGCAGTCCGACAGGGGCTGGCTACACCTTC. Translation gives CASSPTGAGYTF.

The chain recombines TRBV14 with TRBJ2-4; tentatively, D is TRBD2 (7 bases). The length of the CDR3 is 15 residues. Germline CDR1 is SGHDN and CDR2 is FVKESK. Trimming took off 4 bases at V and 6 bases at J, with 16 bases between the two ends. The CDR3 sequence is CASSPTGRVGNIQYF. The CDR3 DNA is TGTGCCAGCAGCCCCACAGGGAGGGTTGGAAACATTCAGTACTTC.

The chain combines TRBV18 with TRBJ2-5; 8 bases fit TRBD1. J was trimmed by 1 base and V by 3 bases; bases with no gene match: 10. In germline, CDR1 is KGHSH, CDR2 LQKENI. This CDR3 is built from 17 residues. For the CDR3, the DNA is TGTGCCAGCTCACCCCTTGGAACAGGGGGATTCCAAGAGACCCAGTACTTC. It yields the protein CASSPLGTGGFQETQYF.

This clonotype appeared a few times. The chain uses TRBV27 and TRBJ1-3; the D gene is possibly TRBD1 (5 bases). The germline gives CDR1 MNHEY, CDR2 SMNVEV (reference sequence). V lost 3 bases and J 0 bases, leaving 9 bases between the germline ends. This CDR3 is built from 15 residues. As DNA, the CDR3 is TGTGCCAGCAGTTTCCGGGGACTCTCTGGAAACACCATATATTTT. Translation gives CASSFRGLSGNTIYF.

In this sample, this clonotype turned up many times. The gene calls are TRBV30 and TRBJ2-5, with a tentative D call TRBD1 (6 bases). V lost 2 bases and J lost 2, with 15 bases in between. CDR1 and CDR2 (germline): GTSNPN, SVGIG (reference sequence). This CDR3 comprises 15 residues. The CDR3 reads CAWSRGTKGQETQYF. CDR3 DNA: TGTGCCTGGAGTAGAGGGACAAAGGGGCAAGAGACCCAGTACTTC.

The CDR3 loop is CASGDTTVRAKNIQYF. The CDR3, as DNA: TGCGCCAGCGGGGACACTACAGTCCGGGCCAAAAACATTCAGTACTTC. The chain combines TRBV10-2 with TRBJ2-4, with D possibly being TRBD1 (6 bases). The V gene's germline CDR1 is WSHSY and CDR2 SAAADI. The CDR3 length is 16 residues. V lost 8 bases to trimming and J lost 1 base, with 18 bases between them.

This clonotype was picked up a small number of times. The gene calls are TRBV29-1 and TRBJ2-4, with 7 bases lining up with TRBD1. V trimming: 6 bases; J trimming: 3 bases; junction bases outside the gene matches: 2. Germline CDR1 and CDR2: SQVTM and ANQGSEA. The CDR3 contains 12 residues. The CDR3 nucleotides are TGCAGCGTCCGGGACAGCAAAAACATTCAGTACTTC. Translation gives CSVRDSKNIQYF.

This clonotype was observed a handful of times. The junction differs from germline at one of its ends, possibly a read error. The chain combines TRBV20-1 with TRBJ2-1; possibly TRBD1 for D (6 bases). The CDR3 has 14 amino acids. CDR1 DFQATT and CDR2 SNEGSKA come from the germline V gene (reference sequence). The CDR3 region has the DNA TGCAGTGCTACCCCAGGGGCCTCCCACAATGAGCAGTTCTTC. Translated, it gives CSATPGASHNEQFF.

The chain uses TRBV12-3 or TRBV12-4 and TRBJ1-5; D unresolved. CDR3 length: 16 amino acids. The V end was cut by 2 bases, the J end by 0 bases, with 11 bases between. CDR3 nucleotides: TGTGCCAGCAGTTTAAGGTCCTCACTTAGCAATCAGCCCCAGCATTTT. Translating it yields CASSLRSSLSNQPQHF.

The V and J genes are TRBV6-5 and TRBJ1-1; unclear D gene. Trimming removed 4 bases at V and 4 bases at J, with 13 bases between. The CDR3 is 14 amino acids. Per germline, CDR1 MNHEY and CDR2 SVGAGI. In nucleotides, the CDR3 is TGTGCCAGCAGTTTTCCCCAAGAAGTCACTGAAGCTTTCTTT. Its protein is CASSFPQEVTEAFF.

This clonotype was detected only a few times. The V gene is TRBV28, the J gene TRBJ2-1, with TRBD2 matching 7 bases. This CDR3 contains 15 residues. With V trimmed by 10 bases and J by 8 bases, 17 bases remained unmatched. Germline values: CDR1 MDHEN, CDR2 SYDVKM. The CDR3 region is CATSGKDASIHEQFF. CDR3 DNA: TGTGCCACCAGCGGGAAGGACGCAAGTATCCATGAGCAGTTCTTC.

This clonotype was picked up a small number of times. CDR3 sequence (DNA): TGTGCCATCTTCTCCGGGGCCAACGTCCTGACTTTC. It encodes CAIFSGANVLTF. The chain recombines TRBV10-3 with TRBJ2-6; the D is unclear. In germline, CDR1 is ENHRY, CDR2 SYGVKD. Trimming shortened V by 8 bases and J by 4 bases, and 6 bases separated the two germline ends. The CDR3 runs 12 residues.

This clonotype showed up just a few times. This chain joins TRBV20-1 and TRBJ1-5, with D possibly matching TRBD1 (5 bases). Germline values: CDR1 DFQATT, CDR2 SNEGSKA (reference sequence). The CDR3 has 13 residues. Trimming took 5 bases from V and 5 from J, leaving 13 bases between them. The CDR3 nucleotides are TGCAGTGCTTCAGCTGGGGCCTATCAGCCCCAGCATTTT. Translated, it gives CSASAGAYQPQHF.

The chain is built from TRBV3-1 and TRBJ2-1, with 11 bases aligning to TRBD2. There are 16 residues in the CDR3. CDR1 is LGHDT, CDR2 YNNKEL, per germline (reference sequence). The junction had 6 bases not matched to a gene; V was cut back by 2 bases and J by 6 bases. This CDR3 reads CASSQLLAGVSNEQFF. CDR3 bases: TGTGCCAGCAGCCAATTACTAGCGGGAGTTTCCAATGAGCAGTTCTTC.

This clonotype was recorded many times. The rearrangement links TRBV3-1 to TRBJ2-5; D not resolved. CDR1 is LGHDT and CDR2 is YNNKEL in the germline V gene (reference sequence). V was cut by 5 bases and J by 7 bases, with 14 bases left in between. This CDR3 spans 13 amino acids. This CDR3 is CASSSTLSGTQYF. CDR3 DNA sequence: TGTGCCAGCAGCTCGACTCTTTCGGGGACCCAGTACTTC.

This clonotype has a handful of counts. The chain employs TRBV15 and TRBJ2-7, with a possible D match to TRBD2 (7 bases). CDR1 is LNHNV and CDR2 is YYDKDF in the germline V gene (reference sequence). Trimming stripped 4 bases from V and 2 bases from J, with 12 bases between. CDR3 length equals 14 residues. In nucleotides, the CDR3 is TGTGCCACCAGCATCTCGCGGGGGCCCTACGAGCAGTACTTC. Its translation is CATSISRGPYEQYF.

The chain links TRBV3-1 to TRBJ2-7, with D perhaps being TRBD1 or TRBD2 (6 bases each). CDR3 length: 17 amino acids. Germline lookup yields CDR1 LGHDT and CDR2 YNNKEL (reference sequence). V was trimmed by 4 bases and J by 0 bases, leaving 19 bases between them. CDR3 residues: CASSRGRGRSSSYEQYF. The CDR3 region has the DNA TGTGCCAGCAGCCGTGGACGGGGGCGGAGCAGCTCCTACGAGCAGTACTTC.